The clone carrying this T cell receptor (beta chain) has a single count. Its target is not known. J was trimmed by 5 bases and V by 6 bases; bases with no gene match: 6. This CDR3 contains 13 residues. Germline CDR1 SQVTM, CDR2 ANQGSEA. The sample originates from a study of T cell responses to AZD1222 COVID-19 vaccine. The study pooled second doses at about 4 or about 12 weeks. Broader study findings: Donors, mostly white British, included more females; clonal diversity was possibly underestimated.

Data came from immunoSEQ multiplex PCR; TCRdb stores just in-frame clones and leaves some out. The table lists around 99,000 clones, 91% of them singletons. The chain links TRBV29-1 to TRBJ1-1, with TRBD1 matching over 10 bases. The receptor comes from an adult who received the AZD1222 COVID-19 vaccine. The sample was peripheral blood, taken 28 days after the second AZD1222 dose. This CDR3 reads CSVRPGQGTEAFF. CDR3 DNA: TGCAGCGTACGACCGGGACAGGGGACTGAAGCTTTCTTT.